The 5 T cell receptor beta chains reported below all come from one sample, sequenced in a study of shared clonotypes between healthy human individuals. The assay was immunoSEQ multiplex PCR, and TCRdb's table has in-frame clones only and misses some. The repertoire includes about 490,000 clones, around three quarters of them detected once, and roughly 12% sits in the top ten. Sequencing was done on a sample of PBMCs. Source of these receptors: a woman in her thirties or forties in good health. Some clones in this sample may be carry-over from other donors' samples.

This clone was counted a few times. V is TRBV6-4 and J is TRBJ2-1, with unresolved D. The germline V and J ends were trimmed by 5 bases and 6 bases, with 11 bases remaining between them. Looked up from germline, CDR1 is MRHNA and CDR2 is SNTAGT. This CDR3 spans 13 amino acids. The CDR3 DNA reads as TGTGCCAGCAGTTCCGACGGCCCCAATGAGCAGTTCTTC. This codes for CASSSDGPNEQFF.

The chain joins TRBV10-3 to TRBJ1-2; D gene ambiguous. The germline V gene has CDR1 ENHRY and CDR2 SYGVKD. There are 15 residues in the CDR3. V was shortened by 4 bases and J by 0 bases, with 12 bases between the two germline ends. CDR3 region: CAISVLGTSNYGYTF. The CDR3 DNA reads TGTGCCATCAGTGTCTTGGGCACCTCTAACTATGGCTACACCTTC.

This clone appeared once. The gene calls are TRBV29-1 and TRBJ2-2; TRBD1 matches 9 bases. Germline-derived CDR1 and CDR2 are SQVTM and ANQGSEA. V lost 1 base to trimming and J lost 5 bases; unmatched junction nucleotides: 5. The CDR3 is 15 residues long. CDR3 protein: CSVEAGTGFTGELFF. In nucleotides, the CDR3 is TGCAGCGTTGAAGCCGGGACAGGGTTTACCGGGGAGCTGTTTTTT.

The CDR3 DNA sequence: TGTGCCGGTCGACAGCTAGACCTGTACGAGCAGTACTTC. This translates into CAGRQLDLYEQYF. The V and J genes are TRBV2 and TRBJ2-7; D perhaps matches TRBD1 (5 bases). The V gene lost 11 bases and the J gene lost 4 bases, with 18 bases spanning the gap. Germline lookup yields CDR1 SNHLY and CDR2 FYNNEI. CDR3 size: 13 residues. The whole variable domain, filled in from reference TRBV2 and TRBJ2-7, reads EPEVTQTPSHQVTQMGQEVILRCVPISNHLYFYWYRQILGQKVEFLVSFYNNEISEKSEIFDDQFSVERPDGSNFTLKIRSTKLEDSAMYFCAGRQLDLYEQYFGPGTRLTVT.

This clone was observed once. The chain has TRBV7-2 and TRBJ1-5, with D tentatively TRBD1 (6 bases). Trimming removed 6 bases at V and 6 bases at J, with 15 bases between. CDR3 length equals 14 residues. CDR1 SGHTA and CDR2 FQGNSA come from the germline V gene. CDR3 amino acids: CASSYQPGAQPQHF. The CDR3 nucleotides are TGTGCCAGCAGTTACCAACCGGGGGCTCAGCCCCAGCATTTT.